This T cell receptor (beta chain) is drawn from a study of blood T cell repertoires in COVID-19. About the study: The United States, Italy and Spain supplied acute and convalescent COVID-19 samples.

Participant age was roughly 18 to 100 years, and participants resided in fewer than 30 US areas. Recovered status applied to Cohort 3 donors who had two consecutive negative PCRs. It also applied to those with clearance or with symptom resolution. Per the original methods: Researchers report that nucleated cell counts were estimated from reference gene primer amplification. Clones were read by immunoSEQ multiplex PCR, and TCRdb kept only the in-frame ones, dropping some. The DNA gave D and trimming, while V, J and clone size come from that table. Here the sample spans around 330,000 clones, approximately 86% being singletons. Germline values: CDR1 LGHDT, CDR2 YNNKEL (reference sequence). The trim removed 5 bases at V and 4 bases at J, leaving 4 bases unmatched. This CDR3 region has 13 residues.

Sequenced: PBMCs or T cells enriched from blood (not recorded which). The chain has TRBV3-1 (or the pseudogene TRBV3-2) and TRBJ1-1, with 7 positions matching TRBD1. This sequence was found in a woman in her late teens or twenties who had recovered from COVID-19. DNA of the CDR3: TGTGCCAGCAGCGAGACAGGGACCACTGAAGCTTTCTTT. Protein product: CASSETGTTEAFF.